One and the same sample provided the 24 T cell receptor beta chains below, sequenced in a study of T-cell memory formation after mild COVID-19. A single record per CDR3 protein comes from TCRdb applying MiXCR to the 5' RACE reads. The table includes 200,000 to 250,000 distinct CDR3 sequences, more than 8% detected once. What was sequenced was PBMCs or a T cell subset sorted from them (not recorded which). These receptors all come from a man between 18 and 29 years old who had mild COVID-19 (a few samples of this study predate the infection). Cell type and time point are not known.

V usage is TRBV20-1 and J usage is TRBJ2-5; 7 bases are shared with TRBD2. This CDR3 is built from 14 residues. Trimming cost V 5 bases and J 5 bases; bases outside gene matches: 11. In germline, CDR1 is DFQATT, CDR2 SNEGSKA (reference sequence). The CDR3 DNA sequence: TGCAGTGCTGACCCCGGGGAGGGTGGGGAGACCCAGTACTTC. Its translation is CSADPGEGGETQYF.

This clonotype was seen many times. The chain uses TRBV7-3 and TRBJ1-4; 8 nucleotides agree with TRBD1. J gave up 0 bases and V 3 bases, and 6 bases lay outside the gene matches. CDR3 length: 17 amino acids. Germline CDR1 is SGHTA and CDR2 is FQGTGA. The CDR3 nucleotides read TGTGCCAGCAGCTTGAGGCAGGGGGCTACAACTAATGAAAAACTGTTTTTT. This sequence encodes CASSLRQGATTNEKLFF.

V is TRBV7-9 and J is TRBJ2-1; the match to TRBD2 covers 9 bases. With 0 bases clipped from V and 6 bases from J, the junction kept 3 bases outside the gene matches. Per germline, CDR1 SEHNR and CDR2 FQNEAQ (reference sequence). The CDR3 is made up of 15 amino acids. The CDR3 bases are TGTGCCAGCAGCTTAGCTAGCGGGAGACTCAATGAGCAGTTCTTC. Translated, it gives CASSLASGRLNEQFF.

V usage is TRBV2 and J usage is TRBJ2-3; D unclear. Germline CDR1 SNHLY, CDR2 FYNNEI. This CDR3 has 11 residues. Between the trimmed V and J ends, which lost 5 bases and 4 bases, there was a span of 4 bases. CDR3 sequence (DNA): TGTGCCAGCAGTTGGGCAGATACGCAGTATTTT. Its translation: CASSWADTQYF.

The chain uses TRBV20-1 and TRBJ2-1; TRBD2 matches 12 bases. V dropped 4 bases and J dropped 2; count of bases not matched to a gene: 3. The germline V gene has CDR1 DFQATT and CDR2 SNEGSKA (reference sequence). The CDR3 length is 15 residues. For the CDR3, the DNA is TGCAGTGCTACGAGACTAGCGGGGGCCTACAATGAGCAGTTCTTC. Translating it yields CSATRLAGAYNEQFF.

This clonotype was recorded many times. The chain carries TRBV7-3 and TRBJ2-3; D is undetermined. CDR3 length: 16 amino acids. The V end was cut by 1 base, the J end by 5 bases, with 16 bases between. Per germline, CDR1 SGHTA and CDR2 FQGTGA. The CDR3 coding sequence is TGTGCCAGCAGCTTAAGAGCCCCCGCAAAGGGAGATACGCAGTATTTT. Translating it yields CASSLRAPAKGDTQYF.

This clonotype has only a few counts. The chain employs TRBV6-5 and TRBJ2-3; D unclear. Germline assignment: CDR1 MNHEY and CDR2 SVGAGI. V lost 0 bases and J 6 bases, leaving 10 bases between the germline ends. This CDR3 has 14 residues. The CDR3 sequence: CASSYSYGPDTQYF. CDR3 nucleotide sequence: TGTGCCAGCAGTTACTCATACGGCCCGGATACGCAGTATTTT.

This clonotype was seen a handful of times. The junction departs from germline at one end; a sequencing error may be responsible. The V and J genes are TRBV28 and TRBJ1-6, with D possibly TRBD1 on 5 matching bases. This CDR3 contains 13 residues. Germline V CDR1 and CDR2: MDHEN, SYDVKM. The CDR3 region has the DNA TGTGCCAGCAGTTCTGTACCCGGGACTGGCTCCGACTTT. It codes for CASSSVPGTGSDF. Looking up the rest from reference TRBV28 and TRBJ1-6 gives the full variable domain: DVKVTQSSRYLVKRTGEKVFLECVQDMDHENMFWYRQDPGLGLRLIYFSYDVKMKEKGDIPEGYSVSREKKERFSLILESASTNQTSMYLCASSSVPGTGSDFGNGTRLTVT.

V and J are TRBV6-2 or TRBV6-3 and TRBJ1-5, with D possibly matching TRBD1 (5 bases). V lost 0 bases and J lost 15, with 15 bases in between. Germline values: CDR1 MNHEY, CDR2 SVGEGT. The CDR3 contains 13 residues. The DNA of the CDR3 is TGTGCCAGCAGTTACTCGAATGGCAGGGCAGCGCATTTT. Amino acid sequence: CASSYSNGRAAHF.

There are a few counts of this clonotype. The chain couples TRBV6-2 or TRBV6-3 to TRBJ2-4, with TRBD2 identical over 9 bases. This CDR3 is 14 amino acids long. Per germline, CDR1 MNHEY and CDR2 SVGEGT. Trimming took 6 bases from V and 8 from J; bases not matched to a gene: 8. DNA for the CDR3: TGTGCCAGCAGCTATAGCGGGGGCGCGGACATTCAGTACTTC. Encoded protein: CASSYSGGADIQYF.

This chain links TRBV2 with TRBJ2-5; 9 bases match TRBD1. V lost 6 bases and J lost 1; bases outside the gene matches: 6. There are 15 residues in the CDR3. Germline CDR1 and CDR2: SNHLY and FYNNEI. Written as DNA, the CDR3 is TGTGCCAGCAGCCGCTTGGGACAGGGCCAAGAGACCCAGTACTTC. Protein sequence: CASSRLGQGQETQYF.

The CDR3 bases are TGTGCCAGCTCACCAGCGGGGAACCAAGAGACCCAGTACTTC. Protein product: CASSPAGNQETQYF. J is TRBJ2-5 and V is TRBV18; perhaps TRBD2 as D (6 bases). Trimming left V 2 bases short and J 0 bases short, with 7 bases between. The CDR3 spans 14 residues. Germline loops: CDR1 KGHSH, CDR2 LQKENI.

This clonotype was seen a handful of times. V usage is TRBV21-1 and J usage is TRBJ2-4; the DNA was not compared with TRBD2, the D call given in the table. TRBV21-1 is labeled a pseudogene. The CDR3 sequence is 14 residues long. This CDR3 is CAARLAGGKNIQYF. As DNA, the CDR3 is TGTGCCGCTAGACTAGCGGGGGGGAAAAACATTCAGTACTTC.

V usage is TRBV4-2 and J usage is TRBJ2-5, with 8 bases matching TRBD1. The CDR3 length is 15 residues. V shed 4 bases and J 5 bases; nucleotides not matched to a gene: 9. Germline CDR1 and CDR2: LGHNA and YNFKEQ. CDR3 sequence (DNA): TGTGCCAGCAGCCTTCACTATGGACAGGGTGAGACCCAGTACTTC. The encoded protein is CASSLHYGQGETQYF.

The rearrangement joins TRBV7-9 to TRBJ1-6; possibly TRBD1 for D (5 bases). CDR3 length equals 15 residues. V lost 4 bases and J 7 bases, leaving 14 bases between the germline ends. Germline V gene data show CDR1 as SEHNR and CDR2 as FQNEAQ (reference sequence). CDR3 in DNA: TGTGCCAGCAGCTCCGGGGCGTGGGGGAATTCACCCCTCCACTTT. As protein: CASSSGAWGNSPLHF. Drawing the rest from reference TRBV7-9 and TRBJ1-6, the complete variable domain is DTGVSQNPRHKITKRGQNVTFRCDPISEHNRLYWYRQTLGQGPEFLTYFQNEAQLEKSRLLSDRFSAERPKGSFSTLEIQRTEQGDSAMYLCASSSGAWGNSPLHFGNGTRLTVT.

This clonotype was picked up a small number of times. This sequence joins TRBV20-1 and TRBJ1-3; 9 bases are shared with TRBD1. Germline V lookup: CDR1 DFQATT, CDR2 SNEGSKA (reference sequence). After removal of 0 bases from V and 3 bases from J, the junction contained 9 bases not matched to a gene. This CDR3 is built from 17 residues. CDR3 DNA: TGCAGTGCTAGAGATCGAAGGGACAGGGTTGGTGGAAACACCATATATTTT. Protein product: CSARDRRDRVGGNTIYF.

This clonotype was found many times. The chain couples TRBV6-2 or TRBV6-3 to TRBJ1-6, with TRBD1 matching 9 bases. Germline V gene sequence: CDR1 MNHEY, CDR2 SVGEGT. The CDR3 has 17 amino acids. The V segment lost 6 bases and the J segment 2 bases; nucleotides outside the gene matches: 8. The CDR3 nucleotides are TGTGCCAGCAGCATCCGGGACAGGGAAGCCTATAATTCACCCCTCCACTTT. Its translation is CASSIRDREAYNSPLHF.

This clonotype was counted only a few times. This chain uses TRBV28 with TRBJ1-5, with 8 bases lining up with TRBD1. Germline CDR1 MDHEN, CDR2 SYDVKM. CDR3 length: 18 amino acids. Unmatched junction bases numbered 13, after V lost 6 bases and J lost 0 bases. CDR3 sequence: CASRTILRTGNSNQPQHF. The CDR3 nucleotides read TGTGCCAGCAGGACTATCCTTAGGACAGGGAATAGCAATCAGCCCCAGCATTTT.

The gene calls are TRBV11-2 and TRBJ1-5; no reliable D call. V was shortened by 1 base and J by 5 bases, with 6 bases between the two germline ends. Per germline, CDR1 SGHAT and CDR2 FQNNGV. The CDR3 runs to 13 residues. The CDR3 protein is CASSLGPDQPQHF. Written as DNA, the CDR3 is TGTGCCAGCAGCTTAGGCCCGGATCAGCCCCAGCATTTT. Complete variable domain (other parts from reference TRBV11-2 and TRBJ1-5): EAGVAQSPRYKIIEKRQSVAFWCNPISGHATLYWYQQILGQGPKLLIQFQNNGVVDDSQLPKDRFSAERLKGVDSTLKIQPAKLEDSAVYLCASSLGPDQPQHFGDGTRLSIL.

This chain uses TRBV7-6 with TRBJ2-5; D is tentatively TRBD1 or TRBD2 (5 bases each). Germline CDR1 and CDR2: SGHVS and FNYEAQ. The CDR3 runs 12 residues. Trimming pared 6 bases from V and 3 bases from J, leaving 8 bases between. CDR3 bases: TGTGCCAGCAGTCGGGGCAAAGAGACCCAGTACTTC. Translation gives CASSRGKETQYF.

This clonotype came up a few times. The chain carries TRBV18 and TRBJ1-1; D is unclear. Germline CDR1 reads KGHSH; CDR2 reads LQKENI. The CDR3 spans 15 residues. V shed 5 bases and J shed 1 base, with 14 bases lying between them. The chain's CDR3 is CASSSAPVPNTEAFF. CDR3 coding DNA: TGTGCCAGCTCATCGGCCCCGGTCCCGAACACTGAAGCTTTCTTT.

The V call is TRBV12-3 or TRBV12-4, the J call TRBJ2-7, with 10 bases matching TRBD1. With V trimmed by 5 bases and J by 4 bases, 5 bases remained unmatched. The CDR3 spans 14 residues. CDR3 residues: CASSNDRGLYEQYF. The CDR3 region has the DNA TGTGCCAGCAGTAATGACAGGGGGCTATACGAGCAGTACTTC.

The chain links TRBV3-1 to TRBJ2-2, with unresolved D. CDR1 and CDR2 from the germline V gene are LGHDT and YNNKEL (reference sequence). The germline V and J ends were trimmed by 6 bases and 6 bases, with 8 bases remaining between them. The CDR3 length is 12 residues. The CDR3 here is CASRSEAGELFF. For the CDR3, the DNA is TGTGCCAGCAGGTCCGAGGCCGGGGAGCTGTTTTTT.

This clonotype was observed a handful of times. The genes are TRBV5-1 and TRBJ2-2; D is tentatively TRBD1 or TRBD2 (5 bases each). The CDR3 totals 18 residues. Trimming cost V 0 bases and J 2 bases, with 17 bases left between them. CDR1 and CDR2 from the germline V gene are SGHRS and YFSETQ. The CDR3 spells CASSLADMGRRNTGELFF. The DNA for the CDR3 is TGCGCCAGCAGCTTGGCCGATATGGGACGGAGAAACACCGGGGAGCTGTTTTTT.